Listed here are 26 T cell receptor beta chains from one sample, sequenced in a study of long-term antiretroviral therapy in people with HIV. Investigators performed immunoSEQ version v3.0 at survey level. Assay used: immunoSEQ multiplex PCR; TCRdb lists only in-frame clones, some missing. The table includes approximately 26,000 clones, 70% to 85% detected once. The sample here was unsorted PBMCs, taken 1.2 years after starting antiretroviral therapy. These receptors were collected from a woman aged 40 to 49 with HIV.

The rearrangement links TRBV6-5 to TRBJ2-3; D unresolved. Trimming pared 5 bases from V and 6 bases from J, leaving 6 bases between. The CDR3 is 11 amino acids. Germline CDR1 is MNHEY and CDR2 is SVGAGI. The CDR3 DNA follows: TGTGCCAGCAGTGAATACGATACGCAGTATTTT. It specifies CASSEYDTQYF.

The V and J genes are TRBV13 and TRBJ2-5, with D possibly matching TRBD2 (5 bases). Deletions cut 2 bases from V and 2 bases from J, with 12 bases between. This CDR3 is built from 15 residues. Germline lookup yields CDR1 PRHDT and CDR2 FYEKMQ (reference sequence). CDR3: CASSLRSGVQETQYF. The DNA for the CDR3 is TGTGCCAGCAGCTTAAGAAGCGGAGTTCAAGAGACCCAGTACTTC.

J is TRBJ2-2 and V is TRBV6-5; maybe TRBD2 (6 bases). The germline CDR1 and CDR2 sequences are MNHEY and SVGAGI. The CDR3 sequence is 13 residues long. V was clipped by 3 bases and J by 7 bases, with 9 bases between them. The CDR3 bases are TGTGCCAGCAGTTATATGCGGGGCGGGGAGCTGTTTTTT. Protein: CASSYMRGGELFF.

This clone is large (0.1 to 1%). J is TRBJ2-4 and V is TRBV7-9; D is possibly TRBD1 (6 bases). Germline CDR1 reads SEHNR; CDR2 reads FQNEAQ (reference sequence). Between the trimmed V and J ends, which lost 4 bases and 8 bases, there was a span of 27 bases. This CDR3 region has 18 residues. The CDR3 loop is CASSSGDLGPLSGYIQYF. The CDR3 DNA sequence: TGTGCCAGCAGCTCAGGGGATTTGGGACCCCTCTCGGGCTACATTCAGTACTTC.

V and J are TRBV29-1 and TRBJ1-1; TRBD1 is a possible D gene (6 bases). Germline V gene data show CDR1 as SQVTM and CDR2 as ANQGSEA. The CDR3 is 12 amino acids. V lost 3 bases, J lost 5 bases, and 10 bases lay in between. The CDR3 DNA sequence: TGCAGCGTTGACAGGGGAGGAACTGAAGCTTTCTTT. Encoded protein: CSVDRGGTEAFF.

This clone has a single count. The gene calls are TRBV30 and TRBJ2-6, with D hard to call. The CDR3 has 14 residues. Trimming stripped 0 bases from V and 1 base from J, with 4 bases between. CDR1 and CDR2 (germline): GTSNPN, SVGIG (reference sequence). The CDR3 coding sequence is TGTGCCTGGAGTGTACAATCTGGGGCCAACGTCCTGACTTTC. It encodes CAWSVQSGANVLTF.

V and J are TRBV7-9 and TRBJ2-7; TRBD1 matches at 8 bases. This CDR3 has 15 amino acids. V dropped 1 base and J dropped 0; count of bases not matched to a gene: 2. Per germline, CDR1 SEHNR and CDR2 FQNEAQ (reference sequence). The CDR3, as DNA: TGTGCCAGCAGCTTAGGCAGGGGGCCCTCCTACGAGCAGTACTTC. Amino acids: CASSLGRGPSYEQYF.

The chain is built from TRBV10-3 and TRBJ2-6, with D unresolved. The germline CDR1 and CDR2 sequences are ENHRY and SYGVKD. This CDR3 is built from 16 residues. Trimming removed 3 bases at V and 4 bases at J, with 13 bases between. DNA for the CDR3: TGTGCCATCAGTGACGTGTGGGTATCCGGGGCCAACGTCCTGACTTTC. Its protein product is CAISDVWVSGANVLTF.

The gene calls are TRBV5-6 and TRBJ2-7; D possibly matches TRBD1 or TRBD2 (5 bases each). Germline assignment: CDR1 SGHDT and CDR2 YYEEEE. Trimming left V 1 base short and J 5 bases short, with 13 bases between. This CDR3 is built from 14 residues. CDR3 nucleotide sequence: TGTGCCAGCAGCTTGAGAGTAGGGACCCACGAGCAGTACTTC. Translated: CASSLRVGTHEQYF.

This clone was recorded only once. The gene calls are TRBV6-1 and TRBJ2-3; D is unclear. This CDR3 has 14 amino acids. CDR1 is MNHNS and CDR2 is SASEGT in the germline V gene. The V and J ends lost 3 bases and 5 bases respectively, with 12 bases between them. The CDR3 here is CASSEVLYLDTQYF. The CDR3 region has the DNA TGTGCCAGCAGTGAGGTTTTGTATCTAGATACGCAGTATTTT.

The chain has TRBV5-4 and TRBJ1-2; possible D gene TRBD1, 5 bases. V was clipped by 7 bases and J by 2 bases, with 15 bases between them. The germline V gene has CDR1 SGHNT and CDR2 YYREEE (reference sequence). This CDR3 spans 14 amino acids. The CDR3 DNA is TGTGCCAGCCGGGACCTAGGCGCCAACTATGGCTACACCTTC. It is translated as CASRDLGANYGYTF.

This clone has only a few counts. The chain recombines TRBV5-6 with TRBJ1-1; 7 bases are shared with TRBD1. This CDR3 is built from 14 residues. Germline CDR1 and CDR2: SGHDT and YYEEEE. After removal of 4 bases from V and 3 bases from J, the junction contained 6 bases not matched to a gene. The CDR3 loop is CASSHDREYTEAFF. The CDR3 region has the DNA TGTGCCAGCAGCCATGACAGGGAGTACACTGAAGCTTTCTTT.

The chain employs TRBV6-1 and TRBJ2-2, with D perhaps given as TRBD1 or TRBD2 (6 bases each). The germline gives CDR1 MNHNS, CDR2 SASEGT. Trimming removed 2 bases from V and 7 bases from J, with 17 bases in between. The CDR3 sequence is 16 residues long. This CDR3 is CASSEYFRGPVGELFF. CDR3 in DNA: TGTGCCAGCAGTGAATATTTTCGGGGGCCGGTCGGGGAGCTGTTTTTT.

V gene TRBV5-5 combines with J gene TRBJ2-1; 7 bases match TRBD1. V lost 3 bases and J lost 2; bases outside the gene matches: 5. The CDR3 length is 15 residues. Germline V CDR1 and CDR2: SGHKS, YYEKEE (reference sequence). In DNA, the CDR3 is TGTGCCAGCAGCTCCAGTGGACAGGCCTACAATGAGCAGTTCTTC. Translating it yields CASSSSGQAYNEQFF.

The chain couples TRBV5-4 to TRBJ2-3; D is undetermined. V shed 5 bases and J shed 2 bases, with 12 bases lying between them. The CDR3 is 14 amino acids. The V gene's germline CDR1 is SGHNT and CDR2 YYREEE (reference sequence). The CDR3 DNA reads TGTGCCAGCAGAACAGACCTGGACACAGATACGCAGTATTTT. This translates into CASRTDLDTDTQYF.

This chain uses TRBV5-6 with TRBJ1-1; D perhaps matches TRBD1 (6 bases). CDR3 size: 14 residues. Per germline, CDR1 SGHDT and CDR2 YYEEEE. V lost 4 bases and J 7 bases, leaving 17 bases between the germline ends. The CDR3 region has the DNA TGTGCCAGCAGCGGCCGGGACAAGCCCCTTGAAGCTTTCTTT. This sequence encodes CASSGRDKPLEAFF.

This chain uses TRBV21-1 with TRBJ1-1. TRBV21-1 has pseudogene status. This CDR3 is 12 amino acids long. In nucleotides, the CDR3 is TGTGCCAGCAGCAAGTCGTACGCTGAAGCTTTCTTT. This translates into CASSKSYAEAFF.

This CDR3 reads CASSQGQLNQPQHF. The CDR3 bases are TGTGCCAGCAGCCAAGGACAGCTCAATCAGCCCCAGCATTTT. The chain employs TRBV5-5 and TRBJ1-5, with D tentatively TRBD1 (6 bases). The CDR3 length is 14 residues. Germline values: CDR1 SGHKS, CDR2 YYEKEE (reference sequence). The V end lost 4 bases, the J end lost 3 bases, and 11 bases lay between the germline ends.

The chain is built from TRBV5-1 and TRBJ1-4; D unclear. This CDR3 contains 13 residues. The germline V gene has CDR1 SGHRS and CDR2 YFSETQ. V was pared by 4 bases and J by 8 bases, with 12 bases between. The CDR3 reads CASSVWGREKLFF. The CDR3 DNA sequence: TGCGCCAGCAGCGTCTGGGGAAGGGAAAAACTGTTTTTT. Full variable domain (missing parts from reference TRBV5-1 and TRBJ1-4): KAGVTQTPRYLIKTRGQQVTLSCSPISGHRSVSWYQQTPGQGLQFLFEYFSETQRNKGNFPGRFSGRQFSNSRSEMNVSTLELGDSALYLCASSVWGREKLFFGSGTQLSVL.

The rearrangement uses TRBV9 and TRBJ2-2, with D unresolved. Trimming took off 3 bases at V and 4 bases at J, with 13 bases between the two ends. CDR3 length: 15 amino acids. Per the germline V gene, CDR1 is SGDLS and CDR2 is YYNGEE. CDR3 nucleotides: TGTGCCAGCAGCGATCCCCAATTCTCCACCGGGGAGCTGTTTTTT. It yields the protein CASSDPQFSTGELFF.

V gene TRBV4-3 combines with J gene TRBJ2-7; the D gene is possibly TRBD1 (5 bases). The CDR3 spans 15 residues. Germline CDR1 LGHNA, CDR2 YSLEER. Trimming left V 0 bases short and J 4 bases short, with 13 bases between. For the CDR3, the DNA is TGCGCCAGCAGCCAAGATAAGGACACCATTTACGAGCAGTACTTC. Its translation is CASSQDKDTIYEQYF.

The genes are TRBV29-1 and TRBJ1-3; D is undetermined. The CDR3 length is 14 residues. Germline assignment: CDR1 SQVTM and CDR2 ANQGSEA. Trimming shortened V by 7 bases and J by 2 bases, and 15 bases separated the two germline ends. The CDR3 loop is CSGWETPPGNTIYF. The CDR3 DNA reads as TGCAGCGGATGGGAGACACCCCCTGGAAACACCATATATTTT.

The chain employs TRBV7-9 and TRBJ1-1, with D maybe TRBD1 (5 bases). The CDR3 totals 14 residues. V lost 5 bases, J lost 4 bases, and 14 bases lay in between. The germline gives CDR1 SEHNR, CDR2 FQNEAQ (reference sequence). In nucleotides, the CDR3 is TGTGCCAGCAGCCTACTTCAGGGCGTCACTGAAGCTTTCTTT. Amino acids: CASSLLQGVTEAFF.

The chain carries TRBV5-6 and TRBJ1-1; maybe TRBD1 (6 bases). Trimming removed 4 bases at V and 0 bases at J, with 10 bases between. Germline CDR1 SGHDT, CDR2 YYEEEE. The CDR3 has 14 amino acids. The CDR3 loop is CASSLGTLNTEAFF. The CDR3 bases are TGTGCCAGCAGCCTGGGGACACTGAACACTGAAGCTTTCTTT.

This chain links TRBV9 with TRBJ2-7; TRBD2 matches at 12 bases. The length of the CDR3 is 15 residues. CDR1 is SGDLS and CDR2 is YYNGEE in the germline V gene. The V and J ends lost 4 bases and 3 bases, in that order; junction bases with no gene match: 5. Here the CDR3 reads CASSTGLAGIYEQYF. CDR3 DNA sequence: TGTGCCAGCAGCACAGGACTAGCGGGGATCTACGAGCAGTACTTC.

The CDR3 DNA reads as TGTGCCAGCAGCTTGAGGGAGGCGTACACAGATACGCAGTATTTT. It is translated as CASSLREAYTDTQYF. The genes are TRBV5-6 and TRBJ2-3; the D gene is possibly TRBD2 (6 bases). The germline gives CDR1 SGHDT, CDR2 YYEEEE. Trimming pared 1 base from V and 2 bases from J, leaving 11 bases between. The CDR3 sequence is 15 residues long.